Listed below are T cell receptor beta chains from one sample, sequenced in a study of OX40 agonist ivuxolimab in advanced cancers. Sequenced by immunoSEQ multiplex PCR; TCRdb stores in-frame clones only, minus some. The table lists fewer than 35,000 clones, 81% of them singletons. This sample comprised CD4+ or CD8+ T cells sorted from blood, obtained in a trial of the OX40 agonist ivuxolimab. The receptors were sampled from an adult with an advanced solid tumor such as melanoma, head and neck, liver or kidney cancer. Each CDR3 is given with its conserved first and last residue. The order of the fields is CDR3 protein, CDR3 DNA, D gene, clone size, V gene, J gene. A D gene is named only where the DNA matches it firmly. Size is omitted from some rows. Given values are once, few, many or a class for expanded clones.

CDR3: CASSLGTHQPQHF
DNA: TGTGCCAGCAGCTTAGGGACTCATCAGCCCCAGCATTTT
D: -
size: -
V: TRBV11-2
J: TRBJ1-5

CDR3: CASSQVPGQGRAEAFF
DNA: TGCGCCAGCAGCCAAGTACCGGGACAGGGAAGGGCTGAAGCTTTCTTT
D: TRBD1
size: -
V: TRBV4-3
J: TRBJ1-1

CDR3: CASTPDTNTGELFF
DNA: TGTGCCAGCACCCCAGACACGAACACCGGGGAGCTGTTTTTT
D: -
size: once
V: TRBV6-1
J: TRBJ2-2

CDR3: CASSYSQWRPEAFF
DNA: TGTGCCAGCAGTTACTCCCAATGGCGCCCTGAAGCTTTCTTT
D: -
size: -
V: TRBV6-5
J: TRBJ1-1

CDR3: CASSSLSAGGRAEQYF
DNA: TGTGCCAGCAGTTCCCTCTCGGCGGGGGGGCGGGCCGAGCAGTACTTC
D: TRBD2
size: -
V: TRBV28
J: TRBJ2-7

CDR3: CASNKWTDGETQYF
DNA: TGTGCCAGCAACAAGTGGACCGACGGGGAGACCCAGTACTTC
D: -
size: -
V: TRBV28
J: TRBJ2-5

CDR3: CASSPGIDTGELFF
DNA: TGTGCCAGCTCACCGGGCATAGACACCGGGGAGCTGTTTTTT
D: -
size: -
V: TRBV18
J: TRBJ2-2

CDR3: CASGEGGHYEQYF
DNA: TGCGCCAGCGGAGAAGGGGGACACTACGAGCAGTACTTC
D: -
size: once
V: TRBV5-1
J: TRBJ2-7

CDR3: CASSFRTGDGYTF
DNA: TGTGCCAGCAGCTTTAGGACAGGGGATGGCTACACCTTC
D: TRBD1
size: -
V: TRBV11-2
J: TRBJ1-2

CDR3: CASSAGDGLNTEAFF
DNA: TGTGCCAGCAGCGCAGGGGACGGACTGAACACTGAAGCTTTCTTT
D: -
size: once
V: TRBV9
J: TRBJ1-1

CDR3: CASSDQGPPFSPLHF
DNA: TGTGCCAGCAGTGATCAGGGACCCCCTTTTTCACCCCTCCACTTT
D: -
size: -
V: TRBV2
J: TRBJ1-6

CDR3: CASSLKTGTSDYSYEQYF
DNA: TGCGCCAGCAGCCTCAAAACCGGGACTAGCGATTACTCCTACGAGCAGTACTTC
D: TRBD2
size: -
V: TRBV4-1
J: TRBJ2-7

CDR3: CASSPIDRTDGGYTF
DNA: TGTGCCAGCTCACCGATCGACAGGACCGATGGAGGCTACACCTTC
D: -
size: once
V: TRBV18
J: TRBJ1-2

CDR3: CASTIGPGLIEAFF
DNA: TGTGCCAGTACCATCGGGCCAGGGTTAATTGAAGCTTTCTTT
D: -
size: -
V: TRBV19
J: TRBJ1-1

CDR3: CASSLEWTSGGLTYEQYF
DNA: TGTGCCAGCAGCTTAGAATGGACTAGCGGGGGACTAACCTACGAGCAGTACTTC
D: TRBD2
size: -
V: TRBV7-8
J: TRBJ2-7

CDR3: CASRTGYEQYF
DNA: TGTGCCAGCCGCACGGGGTACGAGCAGTACTTC
D: -
size: -
V: TRBV2
J: TRBJ2-7

CDR3: CASSDRQGDEKLFF
DNA: TGCGCCAGCAGCGACCGACAGGGTGATGAAAAACTGTTTTTT
D: TRBD1
size: few
V: TRBV4-1
J: TRBJ1-4

CDR3: CASSRLPGVDEQYF
DNA: TGTGCCAGCAGTCGACTCCCAGGGGTCGACGAGCAGTACTTC
D: -
size: -
V: TRBV6-6
J: TRBJ2-7

CDR3: CASRAGLAGLTGELFF
DNA: TGTGCCAGCAGGGCCGGACTAGCGGGCTTAACCGGGGAGCTGTTTTTT
D: TRBD2
size: -
V: TRBV2
J: TRBJ2-2

CDR3: CASSLDATDTQYF
DNA: TGTGCCAGCAGCTTGGACGCGACAGATACGCAGTATTTT
D: -
size: -
V: TRBV5-4
J: TRBJ2-3

CDR3: CATRTPSSYEQYF
DNA: TGTGCCACGCGGACTCCTAGCTCCTACGAGCAGTACTTC
D: -
size: once
V: TRBV10-3
J: TRBJ2-7

CDR3: CASSKQGDTDTQYF
DNA: TGTGCCAGCAGCAAACAGGGGGACACAGATACGCAGTATTTT
D: TRBD1
size: -
V: TRBV6-5
J: TRBJ2-3

CDR3: CASRPTPGQGNGYTF
DNA: TGTGCCAGCAGACCGACCCCGGGACAGGGAAATGGCTACACCTTC
D: TRBD1
size: -
V: TRBV28
J: TRBJ1-2

CDR3: CAWSRGQGNTEAFF
DNA: TGTGCCTGGAGCCGCGGGCAGGGAAACACTGAAGCTTTCTTT
D: -
size: -
V: TRBV30
J: TRBJ1-1

CDR3: CASSQGETAFYGYTF
DNA: TGTGCCAGCAGCCAAGGAGAGACAGCTTTCTATGGCTACACCTTC
D: -
size: -
V: TRBV4-2
J: TRBJ1-2

CDR3: CASSVMAGTRGPQETQYF
DNA: TGTGCCAGCAGTGTTATGGCCGGGACTAGGGGACCCCAAGAGACCCAGTACTTC
D: TRBD2
size: -
V: TRBV6-1
J: TRBJ2-5

CDR3: CASSTPGKETQYF
DNA: TGTGCCAGCAGTACGCCAGGGAAAGAGACCCAGTACTTC
D: -
size: -
V: TRBV28
J: TRBJ2-5

CDR3: CASSPQGPVGPQHF
DNA: TGTGCCAGCAGTCCACAGGGCCCAGTGGGGCCCCAGCATTTT
D: -
size: once
V: TRBV6-5
J: TRBJ1-5